Described below is a single T cell receptor (beta chain) sequence and its context. Its antigen target is currently unknown. Per-nucleotide qualities are absent, and no much larger clonotype sits a single base away. The CDR3 has 14 amino acids, counting the end cysteine and phenylalanine. Here the CDR3 DNA is all that survives: 42 bases in frame from base 1. CDR1 SNHLY and CDR2 FYNNEI were looked up in the germline V gene. V is cut by 6 bases and J by 5 bases, and the space between the germline ends is 16 bases. Libraries were prepared through 5' RACE. TCRdb records Illumina HiSeq 2500 as the sequencer. A second PCR of roughly 6 to 11 cycles was run with a J-beta primer mix and a sample-barcoded 5' primer. A unique molecular identifier was introduced onto each TCR beta cDNA molecule by a template-switch 5' adaptor carrying 12 random nucleotides. Each sample yielded at least 3 million CDR3-containing paired-end reads. First-strand cDNA was synthesized from all RNA with the Mint cDNA synthesis kit, primed by a TRBC-specific oligonucleotide. All cDNA was treated with uracil-DNA glycosylase and then went through a first 18-cycle PCR with the universal primers M1SS and BC2_uni_R. As for the authors' bioinformatics: For normalization, 1 million high-quality reads were randomly selected from each sample, with every read carrying a distinct molecular identifier. Instead of being binned into consensus sequences, reads with shared molecular identifiers were discarded. MiTCR, run with a Q25 quality threshold and the strictest error-elimination algorithm, handled CDR3 identification, clonotype clustering and error correction. Lower-bound total TCR beta diversity was estimated with a nonparametric unseen species model using Euler transformation. TCRdb reanalyzed the raw reads on its own, using fastp at Q25 for trimming and MiXCR for clone calling, and kept in-frame beta chains. One record per CDR3 amino acid sequence lists the most common genes and DNA. What appears here as the V and J calls and clone size reflects TCRdb's work, not the paper's. The sample table lists about a million distinct CDR3 sequences, roughly two fifths of them with a count of one. The ten top clones hold 13% of the sample.

These data are taken from a study of blood T cells in healthy people across ages (dated by TCRdb to about 2015). For the study in its entirety: In model experiments, template switching captured roughly one uniquely barcoded TCR beta cDNA molecule for every two T cells. To track age-related changes in TCR beta repertoire diversity, the study relied on deep sequencing normalized with unique cDNA molecular identifiers. Donors were grouped into four age groups: young (average approximately 16 years), middle-aged (approximately 41), aged (roughly 67) and long-lived (less than 85). Donors of different ages were randomly distributed across sequencing lanes to avoid experimental bias. For two donors (one aged 18 to 29 and one aged 80 or older), the study analyzed two additional independent replicas of 1 million unique cDNA reads from the same blood draw. Study-wide findings and limitations: Observed TCR beta diversity per million T cells fell roughly linearly with age, and a significant reduction was already apparent by age about 43. The percentage of naive T cells measured by flow cytometry correlated strongly with observed TCR beta diversity. Estimates of total diversity from one million sequenced T cells were regarded as lower bounds and underestimates. The long-lived group showed more naive CD4+ T cells, fewer expanded clones and increased TCR diversity than the aged group, suggesting age selection. Because the CMV infection status of the donors was unknown, age-related changes in expanded clonotypes may potentially have been confounded. Conclusive comparison of naive and antigen-experienced compartments was prevented by the profiling of bulk unsorted PBMCs.

The roughly 37 donors, aged about 6 to 95 years, were systemically healthy Caucasian individuals from Russia. Each donor gave about 11 milliliters of peripheral blood, drawn into EDTA-treated Vacutainer tubes. Ficoll-Paque density-gradient centrifugation was used to isolate PBMCs, with at least 7 million per sample. Total RNA was extracted from PBMCs with Trizol reagent, with at least 5 micrograms obtained per sample. The percentages of naive CD45RAhigh/CD27high T cells were determined by flow cytometry on a PBMC aliquot from every donor. This receptor was taken from a man between 18 and 35 years old in good health. Rearrangement joined TRBV2 to TRBJ2-5; 6 matching bases give a weak D call of TRBD2. The specimen sequenced was blood. CDR3 reads: CASRGDSYHETQYF. DNA sequence: TGTGCCAGCAGGGGGGACTCCTATCACGAGACCCAGTACTTC.